Following are 26 T cell receptor beta chains from one sample sequenced in a study of T cell responses to AZD1222 COVID-19 vaccine. Clones were sequenced by immunoSEQ multiplex PCR, and TCRdb holds only the in-frame ones, with some missing. The data contain over 85,000 clones, roughly 89% of them seen just once; the ten biggest clones take up under 5.5%. The source material was peripheral blood, sampled 28 days after the second AZD1222 dose. The receptors come from an adult who received the AZD1222 COVID-19 vaccine.

Remarks on this clone: The DNA is left out, because the CDR3 cannot be placed on it with certainty; the CDR3 is given as TCRdb lists it. The V and J genes are TRBV28 and TRBJ1-6; TRBD1 is taken as the D call from the table, unchecked against the DNA. Germline CDR1 reads MDHEN; CDR2 reads SYDVKM. Inclusive of both ends, the CDR3 amounts to 18 amino acids. The CDR3 sequence: CASSFFGHQSSYNSPLHF.

The chain carries TRBV7-9 and TRBJ2-7; 9 bases are a match to TRBD2. The CDR3 covers 16 residues. With 1 base clipped from V and 2 bases from J, the junction kept 6 bases outside the gene matches. Germline V CDR1 and CDR2: SEHNR, FQNEAQ (reference sequence). The CDR3 spells CASSLGLAGTAYEQYF. CDR3 nucleotide sequence: TGTGCCAGCAGCTTAGGGCTAGCGGGGACGGCCTACGAGCAGTACTTC.

The chain recombines TRBV7-9 with TRBJ2-4, with a tentative D call TRBD1 (6 bases). The germline V gene has CDR1 SEHNR and CDR2 FQNEAQ (reference sequence). V dropped 1 base and J dropped 3 bases, with 19 bases sitting between them. The CDR3 sequence is 18 residues long. The CDR3 sequence: CASSLGALRGQVKNIQYF. The DNA for the CDR3 is TGTGCCAGCAGCTTAGGGGCCCTCAGGGGACAAGTCAAAAACATTCAGTACTTC.

The chain employs TRBV12-3 or TRBV12-4 and TRBJ2-5; D is unclear. V was pared by 5 bases and J by 10 bases, with 14 bases between. This CDR3 region has 12 residues. The DNA of the CDR3 is TGTGCCAGCAGTCTACCTAGGAAGGGCCAGTACTTC. Protein sequence: CASSLPRKGQYF.

This sequence joins TRBV19 and TRBJ2-3; the D gene could be TRBD1 or TRBD2 (5 bases each). This CDR3 is 17 amino acids long. CDR1 and CDR2 (germline): LNHDA, SQIVND (reference sequence). V lost 5 bases, J lost 2 bases, and 20 bases lay in between. The CDR3 protein is CASSAGPGPRLTDTQYF. In DNA form, the CDR3 reads TGTGCCAGTAGTGCAGGACCGGGACCCCGCCTCACAGATACGCAGTATTTT.

This chain uses TRBV10-1 with TRBJ1-4; 10 bases map to TRBD1. V lost 5 bases and J lost 8; bases outside the gene matches: 5. Germline V gene sequence: CDR1 WNHNN, CDR2 SYGVQD (reference sequence). This CDR3 region has 14 residues. DNA of the CDR3: TGCGCCAGCAGTTCCGGGACAGGGGACGAAAAACTGTTTTTT. It translates to CASSSGTGDEKLFF.

This chain joins TRBV3-1 (or the pseudogene TRBV3-2) and TRBJ2-3; 10 nucleotides match TRBD2. The CDR3 runs 17 residues. Trimming removed 6 bases from V and 0 bases from J; junction bases left unmatched: 9. Germline V gene data show CDR1 as LGHDT and CDR2 as YNNKEL (reference sequence). The CDR3 loop reads CASRGSGGITSTDTQYF. As DNA, the CDR3 is TGTGCCAGCAGGGGTAGCGGGGGGATCACTAGCACAGATACGCAGTATTTT.

J is TRBJ2-7 and V is TRBV13, with 9 bases matching TRBD1. Germline CDR1 and CDR2: PRHDT and FYEKMQ (reference sequence). J lost 4 bases, V lost 6 bases, and 10 bases had no gene match. The CDR3 contains 15 residues. CDR3 nucleotides: TGTGCCAGCAGTGGGACCGGGACAGGGATTTACGAGCAGTACGTC. This encodes CASSGTGTGIYEQYV.

This clone was detected only once. V and J are TRBV7-6 and TRBJ2-2; D not certain. Germline V gives CDR1 SGHVS, CDR2 FNYEAQ. V gave up 5 bases and J gave up 0 bases, with 7 bases separating them. CDR3 length equals 14 residues. CDR3 residues: CASSRSPNTGELFF. In nucleotides, the CDR3 is TGTGCCAGCAGCAGGAGCCCGAACACCGGGGAGCTGTTTTTT.

This clone was seen only once. The CDR3 DNA is TGTGCCAGCAGCTTAGGTACAGGGACTGGGGCCAACGTCCTGACTTTC. This gives the protein CASSLGTGTGANVLTF. The gene calls are TRBV13 and TRBJ2-6; maybe TRBD1 (6 bases). V lost 0 bases, J lost 2 bases, and 8 bases lay in between. The CDR3 extends over 16 amino acids. Germline V gives CDR1 PRHDT, CDR2 FYEKMQ (reference sequence).

The V gene is TRBV7-9, the J gene TRBJ1-5, with D perhaps matching TRBD1 (5 bases). Trimming stripped 4 bases from V and 2 bases from J, with 12 bases between. Germline V gene sequence: CDR1 SEHNR, CDR2 FQNEAQ (reference sequence). The CDR3 is 15 residues long. The CDR3 protein is CASSSQDSGNQPQHF. In DNA, the CDR3 is TGTGCCAGCAGCTCCCAAGACAGCGGCAATCAGCCCCAGCATTTT.

The chain uses TRBV6-5 and TRBJ2-1; D may be TRBD2 (6 bases). Germline CDR1 MNHEY, CDR2 SVGAGI. The CDR3 consists of 14 residues. Trimming took 10 bases from V and 5 from J, leaving 18 bases between them. The CDR3 sequence: CATQVPREHNEQFF. CDR3 in DNA: TGTGCCACCCAGGTCCCTCGGGAGCACAATGAGCAGTTCTTC.

V usage is TRBV5-1 and J usage is TRBJ1-3; D is perhaps TRBD1 (6 bases). CDR1 and CDR2 (germline): SGHRS, YFSETQ. Trimming left V 1 base short and J 2 bases short, with 13 bases between. The CDR3 consists of 16 residues. The CDR3 coding sequence is TGCGCCAGCAGCTTGTTGCCCCAGGGGACTGGAAACACCATATATTTT. As protein: CASSLLPQGTGNTIYF. Based on the CDR3 plus reference TRBV5-1 and TRBJ1-3, the full variable domain is KAGVTQTPRYLIKTRGQQVTLSCSPISGHRSVSWYQQTPGQGLQFLFEYFSETQRNKGNFPGRFSGRQFSNSRSEMNVSTLELGDSALYLCASSLLPQGTGNTIYFGEGSWLTVV.

The chain carries TRBV27 and TRBJ2-5; D might be TRBD1 (5 bases). Trimming took 0 bases from V and 2 from J, leaving 10 bases between them. Per the germline V gene, CDR1 is MNHEY and CDR2 is SMNVEV (reference sequence). The CDR3 has 15 amino acids. CDR3 sequence reads: CASSLSTEIQETQYF. DNA for the CDR3: TGTGCCAGCAGTTTATCGACAGAAATACAAGAGACCCAGTACTTC.

This chain connects TRBV5-5 to TRBJ1-5, with D unresolved. The CDR3 runs 18 residues. V was trimmed by 3 bases and J by 5 bases, leaving 24 bases between them. Germline CDR1 is SGHKS and CDR2 is YYEKEE (reference sequence). This chain's CDR3 is CASSSRDVRVSGHQPQHF. The CDR3 DNA reads as TGTGCCAGCAGCTCGAGGGATGTTAGGGTTTCTGGCCATCAGCCCCAGCATTTT.

The chain uses TRBV6-1 and TRBJ2-2; TRBD1 is a possible D gene (5 bases). V lost 3 bases, J lost 4 bases, and 12 bases lay in between. This CDR3 region has 15 residues. Germline CDR1 MNHNS, CDR2 SASEGT. CDR3: CASSDVSGFTGELFF. The CDR3 region has the DNA TGTGCCAGCAGTGACGTTTCAGGGTTCACCGGGGAGCTGTTTTTT.

V and J are TRBV3-1 (or the pseudogene TRBV3-2) and TRBJ2-1; D may be TRBD1 or TRBD2 (5 bases each). V gave up 5 bases and J gave up 14 bases, with 22 bases separating them. The CDR3 loop spans 14 amino acids. From germline, CDR1 is LGHDT and CDR2 YNNKEL (reference sequence). CDR3 nucleotides: TGTGCCAGCAGCGAAGGACTGACCTCTTTAGGGGAGTTCTTC. Translated, it gives CASSEGLTSLGEFF.

The gene calls are TRBV29-1 and TRBJ2-3; D ambiguous. Germline values: CDR1 SQVTM, CDR2 ANQGSEA. V was shortened by 2 bases and J by 2 bases, with 11 bases between the two germline ends. This CDR3 comprises 14 residues. The CDR3 DNA reads TGCAGCGTTGAATCACAGCTTCCCACAGATACGCAGTATTTT. Translating gives CSVESQLPTDTQYF.

The chain uses TRBV5-4 and TRBJ2-5; 10 bases are a match to TRBD2. Per the germline V gene, CDR1 is SGHNT and CDR2 is YYREEE (reference sequence). CDR3 length: 15 residues. J was trimmed by 7 bases and V by 3 bases; bases with no gene match: 9. This CDR3 reads CASSWETSGPRTQYF. DNA of the CDR3: TGTGCCAGCAGCTGGGAGACTAGCGGGCCCAGGACCCAGTACTTC.

The rearrangement links TRBV6-5 to TRBJ2-7; 8 nucleotides align to TRBD1. Germline V CDR1 and CDR2: MNHEY, SVGAGI. The CDR3 has 14 residues. V trimming: 4 bases; J trimming: 2 bases; junction bases outside the gene matches: 4. CDR3 sequence: CASSFPGQAYEQYF. For the CDR3, the DNA is TGTGCCAGCAGTTTTCCGGGACAGGCCTACGAGCAGTACTTC.

This sequence joins TRBV6-5 and TRBJ1-2, with a weak D call TRBD1 (5 bases). The CDR3 has 11 amino acids. Germline V gene sequence: CDR1 MNHEY, CDR2 SVGAGI. Trimming cost V 8 bases and J 4 bases, with 8 bases left between them. CDR3 nucleotide sequence: TGTGCCAGCTCTGGGGGCTATGGCTACACCTTC. The encoded protein is CASSGGYGYTF.

J is TRBJ1-1 and V is TRBV7-9; 8 bases align to TRBD1. The CDR3 spans 15 residues. The J segment lost 2 bases and the V segment lost 3 bases, leaving 5 bases of the junction unmatched. Germline V lookup: CDR1 SEHNR, CDR2 FQNEAQ (reference sequence). CDR3 sequence reads: CASSFFRGLNTEAFF. The CDR3 coding sequence is TGTGCCAGCAGCTTTTTCAGGGGGCTTAACACTGAAGCTTTCTTT.

The chain employs TRBV4-2 and TRBJ1-3; a weak D match, TRBD1 (6 bases). Trimming cost V 4 bases and J 2 bases, with 15 bases left between them. CDR3 length: 16 amino acids. Germline lookup yields CDR1 LGHNA and CDR2 YNFKEQ. CDR3 sequence (DNA): TGTGCCAGCAGCCGATTTGGCCGGGACACTGGAAACACCATATATTTT. This sequence encodes CASSRFGRDTGNTIYF.

The rearrangement uses TRBV4-3 and TRBJ2-5; D perhaps matches TRBD2 (6 bases). V lost 2 bases to trimming and J lost 3 bases, with 7 bases between them. The germline CDR1 and CDR2 sequences are LGHNA and YSLEER. This CDR3 region has 13 residues. The CDR3 bases are TGCGCCAGCAGCCAATGGGGGGAAGAGACCCAGTACTTC. Translating gives CASSQWGEETQYF.

The chain recombines TRBV4-1 with TRBJ1-2; 7 nucleotides agree with TRBD1. The CDR3 covers 15 residues. Germline trimming cut 1 base from V and 3 bases from J; bases unmatched to any gene: 5. CDR1 MGHRA and CDR2 YSYEKL come from the germline V gene. The CDR3 nucleotides read TGCGCCAGCAGCCAAGCTCTCGGACAGGACTATGGCTACACCTTC. Its translation is CASSQALGQDYGYTF.

This chain connects TRBV19 to TRBJ2-2; 11 bases match TRBD2. Per germline, CDR1 LNHDA and CDR2 SQIVND (reference sequence). The J segment lost 5 bases and the V segment lost 7 bases, leaving 9 bases of the junction unmatched. This CDR3 has 16 residues. CDR3 coding DNA: TGTGCCAGTACGCACCTAGCGGGGGGTTGGACCGGGGAGCTGTTTTTT. Protein sequence: CASTHLAGGWTGELFF.